This TCR beta chain was retrieved from a study of human T cells and chemical hapten exposure. Time point: patch test 3, about 24 weeks after DPC sensitization. Stated treatment: therapeutic diphenylcyclopropenone sensitization with weekly scalp DPC. Germline assignment: CDR1 SGHRS and CDR2 YFSETQ. CDR3 length equals 14 residues. V was pared by 0 bases and J by 5 bases, with 9 bases between. TCRdb ran MiXCR on the RACE reads and lists one entry per CDR3 protein. The sample has 82,000 or so distinct CDR3 sequences; roughly 13% are singletons. This clonotype has at least ten counts. The chain is built from TRBV5-1 and TRBJ2-1; TRBD1 is a possible D gene (5 bases). This TCR came from a woman aged 50 to 60 with alopecia areata. Some clones in this sample may be carry-over from other donors' samples. Specimen: whole blood, collected in connection with sensitization to the hapten diphenylcyclopropenone (DPC). This CDR3 reads CASSLGQRDNEQFF. In DNA form, the CDR3 reads TGCGCCAGCAGCTTGGGACAGCGTGACAATGAGCAGTTCTTC.